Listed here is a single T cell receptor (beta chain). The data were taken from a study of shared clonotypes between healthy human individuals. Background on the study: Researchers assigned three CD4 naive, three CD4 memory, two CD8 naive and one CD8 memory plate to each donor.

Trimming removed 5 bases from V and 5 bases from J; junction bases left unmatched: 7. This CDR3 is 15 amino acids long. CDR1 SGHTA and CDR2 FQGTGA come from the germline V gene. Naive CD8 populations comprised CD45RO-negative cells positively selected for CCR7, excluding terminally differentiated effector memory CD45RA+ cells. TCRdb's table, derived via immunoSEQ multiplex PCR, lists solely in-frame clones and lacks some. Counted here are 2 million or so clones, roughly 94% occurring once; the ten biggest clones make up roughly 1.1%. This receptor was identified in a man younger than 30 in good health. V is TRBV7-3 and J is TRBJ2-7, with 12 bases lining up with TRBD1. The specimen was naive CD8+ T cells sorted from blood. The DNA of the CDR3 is TGTGCCAGCAGCCCCGGGACAGGGGGCGCGGACGAGCAGTACTTC. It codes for CASSPGTGGADEQYF.